These 23 T cell receptor beta chains were sequenced from one sample in a study of shared clonotypes between healthy human individuals. Data came from immunoSEQ multiplex PCR; TCRdb stores just in-frame clones and leaves some out. Here the sample spans about 1 million clones, about 75% being singletons. Sequenced sample: memory CD4+ T cells sorted from blood. Subset given: CD45RA-negative fraction. These receptors were taken from a man aged 18 to 30 in good health.

The chain carries TRBV5-8 and TRBJ2-7; D uncertain. This CDR3 comprises 12 residues. Germline CDR1 and CDR2: SGHTS and YDEGEE. Trimming cost V 0 bases and J 2 bases, with 3 bases left between them. CDR3 bases: TGTGCCAGCAGCTTGGTGACCTACGAGCAGTACTTC. It encodes CASSLVTYEQYF.

This clone was counted only a few times. This chain links TRBV5-4 with TRBJ1-1, with 7 positions matching TRBD1. CDR3 length equals 14 residues. Losses at the gene ends were 0 bases for V and 10 bases for J; bases not matched to a gene: 9. Germline V CDR1 and CDR2: SGHNT, YYREEE (reference sequence). The CDR3 DNA sequence: TGTGCCAGCAGCTTGGCCAGGGGGATCGGTGCAGCTTTCTTT. Its protein product is CASSLARGIGAAFF.

This clone was seen a few times. This rearrangement joins TRBV9 to TRBJ2-1; 13 bases match TRBD2. Germline CDR1 and CDR2: SGDLS and YYNGEE. The CDR3 extends over 18 amino acids. J gave up 7 bases and V 4 bases, and 14 bases lay outside the gene matches. The CDR3 DNA reads TGTGCCAGCAGCCCCCCCACTAGCGGGAGGGCTCGGGAGAATGAGCAGTTCTTC. It encodes CASSPPTSGRARENEQFF.

The chain uses TRBV19 and TRBJ1-1; D is perhaps TRBD1 (5 bases). Germline V gene data show CDR1 as LNHDA and CDR2 as SQIVND (reference sequence). This CDR3 is built from 14 residues. V lost 6 bases, J lost 1 base, and 12 bases lay in between. The DNA of the CDR3 is TGTGCCAGTAGCCCAGACAGACCGAACACTGAAGCTTTCTTT. Amino acid sequence: CASSPDRPNTEAFF.

This clone turned up a few times. The sample carries other DNA sequences with the same CDR3. The chain carries TRBV19 and TRBJ1-4, with D maybe TRBD1 (5 bases). V lost 5 bases and J lost 5, with 12 bases in between. The germline V gene encodes CDR1 LNHDA and CDR2 SQIVND (reference sequence). The CDR3 totals 14 residues. The CDR3 DNA sequence: TGTGCCAGTAGTGCCGGGACGGCGAATGAAAAACTGTTTTTT. Its protein is CASSAGTANEKLFF.

This chain uses TRBV2 with TRBJ2-7; TRBD2 matches 8 bases. Trimming took 1 base from V and 3 from J; bases not matched to a gene: 5. The germline CDR1 and CDR2 sequences are SNHLY and FYNNEI. CDR3 length: 15 residues. CDR3 coding DNA: TGTGCCAGCAGTGAAGAGGGGACTAGACTCTACGAGCAGTACTTC. The encoded protein is CASSEEGTRLYEQYF.

The rearrangement joins TRBV15 to TRBJ2-7; 7 nucleotides align to TRBD2. Germline CDR1 is LNHNV and CDR2 is YYDKDF (reference sequence). J lost 1 base, V lost 5 bases, and 5 bases had no gene match. CDR3 length: 14 residues. DNA for the CDR3: TGTGCCACCAGCGAGGGCGGGGGATCCTACGAGCAGTACTTC. This translates into CATSEGGGSYEQYF.

Concerning this clone itself: A junction end diverges from the germline sequence, so it may reflect a read error. The V gene is TRBV7-7, the J gene TRBJ2-3, with 9 bases that match TRBD2. CDR3 length: 15 residues. In germline, CDR1 is SSHAT, CDR2 FNYEAQ (reference sequence). The CDR3 DNA sequence: TGTGCTAGCAGCTTAGGTAGCGGGAGTGCAGATACGCAGTATTTT. This sequence encodes CASSLGSGSADTQYF.

The chain employs TRBV9 and TRBJ2-7, with D unresolved. V was cut by 0 bases and J by 5 bases, with 15 bases left in between. The germline V gene encodes CDR1 SGDLS and CDR2 YYNGEE. CDR3 length: 15 residues. The DNA of the CDR3 is TGTGCCAGCAGCGTAGGACACCAGTCCTATAACGAGCAGTACTTC. This codes for CASSVGHQSYNEQYF.

The genes are TRBV19 and TRBJ1-4, with D unclear. Germline V gene sequence: CDR1 LNHDA, CDR2 SQIVND (reference sequence). This CDR3 contains 16 residues. Trimming left V 9 bases short and J 7 bases short, with 24 bases between. The CDR3 nucleotides read TGTGCCAGCCACTCGCCCTCGGGCCCAACGAGTGAAAAACTGTTTTTT. Encoded protein: CASHSPSGPTSEKLFF.

The chain combines TRBV19 with TRBJ2-1; 7 positions match TRBD1. Germline assignment: CDR1 LNHDA and CDR2 SQIVND (reference sequence). This CDR3 is 14 amino acids long. Trimming cost V 3 bases and J 6 bases; bases outside gene matches: 5. CDR3 residues: CASSIRGQPNEQFF. The CDR3 DNA is TGTGCCAGTAGTATTAGGGGGCAGCCCAATGAGCAGTTCTTC. Filled out from reference TRBV19 and TRBJ2-1, the complete variable domain reads DGGITQSPKYLFRKEGQNVTLSCEQNLNHDAMYWYRQDPGQGLRLIYYSQIVNDFQKGDIAEGYSVSREKKESFPLTVTSAQKNPTAFYLCASSIRGQPNEQFFGPGTRLTVL.

This clone came up once. The chain carries TRBV27 and TRBJ1-4; D ambiguous. Per the germline V gene, CDR1 is MNHEY and CDR2 is SMNVEV (reference sequence). Trimming removed 5 bases at V and 6 bases at J, with 10 bases between. The length of the CDR3 is 13 residues. DNA for the CDR3: TGTGCCAGCAGTGGTCTATGGGATGAAAAACTGTTTTTT. It encodes CASSGLWDEKLFF.

This clone occurred many times. J is TRBJ1-4 and V is TRBV28; maybe TRBD1 (5 bases). The V end lost 6 bases, the J end lost 6 bases, and 17 bases lay between the germline ends. The CDR3 consists of 15 residues. The germline V gene encodes CDR1 MDHEN and CDR2 SYDVKM. CDR3 sequence (DNA): TGTGCCAGCAGGTCCGCCGGGACCTCACATGAAAAACTGTTTTTT. It encodes CASRSAGTSHEKLFF.

J is TRBJ1-1 and V is TRBV5-1, with D uncertain. The germline gives CDR1 SGHRS, CDR2 YFSETQ. The V end lost 2 bases, the J end lost 6 bases, and 26 bases lay between the germline ends. The CDR3 covers 18 residues. The CDR3 DNA follows: TGCGCCAGCAGCTTTAGTTGGATGGGCGGTACGGGGTCCGCTGAAGCTTTCTTT. Protein sequence: CASSFSWMGGTGSAEAFF.

The sample holds one count of this clone. This rearrangement joins TRBV28 to TRBJ2-3, with D unclear. Trimming cost V 5 bases and J 5 bases, with 17 bases left between them. CDR1 and CDR2 (germline): MDHEN, SYDVKM. The CDR3 extends over 15 amino acids. Written as DNA, the CDR3 is TGTGCCAGCAGTCCCGGCGCAGCAGGTGAAGATACGCAGTATTTT. Protein sequence: CASSPGAAGEDTQYF.

This clone turned up a few times. The V and J genes are TRBV5-4 and TRBJ2-7, with D possibly being TRBD2 (7 bases). The length of the CDR3 is 15 residues. The V and J ends lost 4 bases and 5 bases respectively, with 19 bases between them. Per the germline V gene, CDR1 is SGHNT and CDR2 is YYREEE (reference sequence). CDR3 sequence reads: CASSQRGGESHEQYF. In DNA, the CDR3 is TGTGCCAGCAGCCAAAGGGGGGGGGAGTCCCACGAGCAGTACTTC.

The chain has TRBV5-1 and TRBJ2-2, with D possibly matching TRBD2 (7 bases). The CDR3 totals 15 residues. CDR1 is SGHRS and CDR2 is YFSETQ in the germline V gene. V was clipped by 7 bases and J by 4 bases, with 17 bases between them. The CDR3 is CASEEAGGPTGELFF. CDR3 in DNA: TGCGCCAGCGAGGAAGCCGGGGGGCCCACCGGGGAGCTGTTTTTT.

The genes are TRBV11-2 and TRBJ2-1; no definite D call. The CDR3 covers 13 residues. CDR1 and CDR2 from the germline V gene are SGHAT and FQNNGV. V was shortened by 6 bases and J by 4 bases, with 10 bases between the two germline ends. CDR3 sequence (DNA): TGTGCCAGCAGGACATCGCGGTACAATGAGCAGTTCTTC. It translates to CASRTSRYNEQFF.

The chain links TRBV2 to TRBJ1-5; D uncertain. Germline V gene sequence: CDR1 SNHLY, CDR2 FYNNEI. CDR3 size: 14 residues. Trimming took off 0 bases at V and 4 bases at J, with 7 bases between the two ends. The CDR3 DNA sequence: TGTGCCAGCAGTGAAGCGTATGGGAATCAGCCCCAGCATTTT. Translating it yields CASSEAYGNQPQHF.

The V gene is TRBV5-1, the J gene TRBJ1-4, with D hard to call. The germline CDR1 and CDR2 sequences are SGHRS and YFSETQ. V dropped 0 bases and J dropped 7 bases, with 13 bases sitting between them. CDR3 length: 15 amino acids. The CDR3 here is CASSLAEGVVEKLFF. The CDR3 DNA follows: TGCGCCAGCAGCTTGGCGGAGGGCGTGGTTGAAAAACTGTTTTTT.

On this clone itself: This same CDR3 is encoded by further DNA sequences in the sample. The chain links TRBV5-1 to TRBJ2-5; the match to TRBD1 covers 8 bases. The germline V gene encodes CDR1 SGHRS and CDR2 YFSETQ. The CDR3 loop spans 14 amino acids. J lost 1 base, V lost 5 bases, and 4 bases had no gene match. The CDR3, as DNA: TGCGCCAGCAGTTTACAGGGGGTCCAAGAGACCCAGTACTTC. Its translation is CASSLQGVQETQYF.

This clone came up a few times. This chain connects TRBV7-2 to TRBJ2-7; D remains unclear. Germline loops: CDR1 SGHTA, CDR2 FQGNSA. Trimming shortened V by 6 bases and J by 4 bases, and 10 bases separated the two germline ends. The length of the CDR3 is 12 residues. The CDR3 is CASSVLLYEQYF. Written as DNA, the CDR3 is TGTGCCAGCAGTGTTCTCCTATACGAGCAGTACTTC. Using reference TRBV7-2 and TRBJ2-7 for the parts outside the CDR3, the full variable domain is GAGVSQSPSNKVTEKGKDVELRCDPISGHTALYWYRQSLGQGLEFLIYFQGNSAPDKSGLPSDRFSAERTGGSVSTLTIQRTQQEDSAVYLCASSVLLYEQYFGPGTRLTVT.

V usage is TRBV6-6 and J usage is TRBJ1-5, with D possibly being TRBD1 (5 bases). Germline V gives CDR1 MNHNY, CDR2 SVGAGI (reference sequence). V gave up 6 bases and J gave up 7 bases, with 13 bases separating them. CDR3 length: 13 residues. The CDR3 protein is CASSTSGGQPQHF. Here the CDR3 DNA reads TGTGCCAGCAGCACCTCGGGGGGGCAGCCCCAGCATTTT.